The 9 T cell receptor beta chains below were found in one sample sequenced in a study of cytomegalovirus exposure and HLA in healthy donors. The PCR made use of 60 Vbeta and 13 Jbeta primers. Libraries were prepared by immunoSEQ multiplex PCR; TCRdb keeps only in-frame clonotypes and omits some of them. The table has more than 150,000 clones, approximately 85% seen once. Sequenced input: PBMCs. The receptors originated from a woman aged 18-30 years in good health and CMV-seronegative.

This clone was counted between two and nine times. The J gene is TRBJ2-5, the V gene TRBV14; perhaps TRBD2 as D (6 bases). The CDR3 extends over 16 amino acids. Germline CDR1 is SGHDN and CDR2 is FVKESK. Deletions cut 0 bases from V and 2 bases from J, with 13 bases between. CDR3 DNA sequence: TGTGCCAGCAGCCAAGATAGGTGGCGGGGACAAGAGACCCAGTACTTC. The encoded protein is CASSQDRWRGQETQYF.

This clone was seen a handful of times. The CDR3 bases are TGTGCCAGCAGCACAACGTGGGAGGGGCGCGTTATTCAAGAGACCCAGTACTTC. Translation gives CASSTTWEGRVIQETQYF. V is TRBV7-9 and J is TRBJ2-5; 7 bases agree with TRBD2. The CDR3 extends over 18 amino acids. V dropped 5 bases and J dropped 2; count of bases not matched to a gene: 17. The germline CDR1 and CDR2 sequences are SEHNR and FQNEAQ (reference sequence).

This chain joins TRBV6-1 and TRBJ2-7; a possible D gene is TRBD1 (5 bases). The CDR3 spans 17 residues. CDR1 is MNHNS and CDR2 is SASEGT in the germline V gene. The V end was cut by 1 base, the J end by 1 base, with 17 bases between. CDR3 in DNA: TGTGCCAGCAGTGAAGAGGGTCAGGGCTCAAGTTCCTACGAGCAGTACTTC. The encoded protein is CASSEEGQGSSSYEQYF.

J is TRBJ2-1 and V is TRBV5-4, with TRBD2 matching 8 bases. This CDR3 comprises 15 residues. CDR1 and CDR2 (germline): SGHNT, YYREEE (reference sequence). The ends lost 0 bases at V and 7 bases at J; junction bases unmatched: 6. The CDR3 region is CASSLARGGANEQFF. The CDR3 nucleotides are TGTGCCAGCAGCTTGGCCCGGGGGGGGGCAAATGAGCAGTTCTTC.

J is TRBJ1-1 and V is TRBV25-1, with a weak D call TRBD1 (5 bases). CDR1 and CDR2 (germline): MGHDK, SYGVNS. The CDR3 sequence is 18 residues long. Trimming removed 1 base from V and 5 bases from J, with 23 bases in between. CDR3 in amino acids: CASSESEGQGQGRTEAFF. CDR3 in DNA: TGTGCCAGCAGTGAATCGGAGGGGCAGGGCCAGGGAAGAACTGAAGCTTTCTTT.

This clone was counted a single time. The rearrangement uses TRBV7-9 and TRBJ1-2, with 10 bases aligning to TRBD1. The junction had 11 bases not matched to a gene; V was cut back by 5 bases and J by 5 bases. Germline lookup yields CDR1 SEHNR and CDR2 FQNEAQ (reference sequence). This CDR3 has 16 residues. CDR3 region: CASSPGGGQGEYGYTF. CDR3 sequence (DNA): TGTGCCAGCAGCCCGGGGGGCGGACAGGGGGAATATGGCTACACCTTC.

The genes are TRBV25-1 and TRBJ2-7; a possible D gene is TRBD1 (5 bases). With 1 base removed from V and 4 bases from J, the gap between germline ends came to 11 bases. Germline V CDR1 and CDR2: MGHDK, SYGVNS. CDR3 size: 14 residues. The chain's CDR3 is CASSEWGSSYEQYF. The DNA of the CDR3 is TGTGCCAGCAGTGAATGGGGCTCCTCATACGAGCAGTACTTC.

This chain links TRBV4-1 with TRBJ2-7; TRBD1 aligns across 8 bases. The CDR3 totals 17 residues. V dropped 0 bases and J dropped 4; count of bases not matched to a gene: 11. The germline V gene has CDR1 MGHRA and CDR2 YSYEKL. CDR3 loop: CASSQDFARDRGYEQYF. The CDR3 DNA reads TGCGCCAGCAGCCAAGACTTTGCCAGAGACAGGGGATACGAGCAGTACTTC.

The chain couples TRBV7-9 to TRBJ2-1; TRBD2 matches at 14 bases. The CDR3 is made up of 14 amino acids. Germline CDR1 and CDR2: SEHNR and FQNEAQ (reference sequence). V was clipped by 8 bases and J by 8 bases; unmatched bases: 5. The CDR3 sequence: CASSGGLAGDEQFF. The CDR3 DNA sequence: TGTGCCAGCTCTGGGGGACTAGCGGGAGATGAGCAGTTCTTC.